This record covers a single T cell receptor beta chain. Antigen unknown. The CDR3 end lies 3 residues beyond the end of the read and is filled in from the germline J gene. The data were taken from a study of T cells in women clearing cervical HPV infection. Looked up from germline, CDR1 is MNHNS and CDR2 is SASEGT. The CDR3 spans 16 residues. The junction had 4 bases not matched to a gene; V was cut back by 3 bases and J by 0 bases. Study results and limitations: CIN3+ cases had significantly higher TCR repertoire richness than controls, but evenness did not differ.

Libraries were prepared by immunoSEQ multiplex PCR; TCRdb keeps only in-frame clonotypes and omits some of them. This sample's table reports about 40,000 clones. The sequencing input was blood buffy coat. The TCR originated in a woman between 18 and 70 years old with a cervical HPV16 infection that either progressed to CIN3+ or cleared (not recorded which). The V gene is TRBV6-1, the J gene TRBJ1-5; TRBD1 aligns across 8 bases. CDR3 loop: CASSEWTGHSNQPQHF. The part of the CDR3 DNA that was read is TGTGCCAGCAGTGAGTGGACAGGGCATAGCAATCAGCCC.